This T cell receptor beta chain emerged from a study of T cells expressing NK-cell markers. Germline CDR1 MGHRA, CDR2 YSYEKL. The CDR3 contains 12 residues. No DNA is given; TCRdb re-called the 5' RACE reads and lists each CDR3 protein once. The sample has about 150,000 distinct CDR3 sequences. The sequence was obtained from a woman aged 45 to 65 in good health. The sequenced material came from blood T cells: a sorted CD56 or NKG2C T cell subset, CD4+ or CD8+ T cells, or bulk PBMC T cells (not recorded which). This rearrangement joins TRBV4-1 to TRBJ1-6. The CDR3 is CASSQDDSPLHF.